Listed below are T cell receptor beta chains from one sample, sequenced in a study of early T cells in non-severe SARS-CoV-2 infection. MiXCR, run by TCRdb on the 5' RACE reads, gives a single entry per CDR3 protein. The sample lists approximately 50,000 distinct CDR3 sequences, approximately 9.4% occurring once. Sequencing input: whole blood. All receptors come from an adult who was a healthcare worker with PCR-confirmed SARS-CoV-2 infection or an uninfected control (not recorded which). Each CDR3 is given with its conserved first and last residue. The D gene is left open where the match is weak. Some rows have no size entry. The others give once, few or many, or a class for an expanded clone.

.	TRBV29-1	TRBJ1-1	.	TGCAGCGGGGGACACCAAAACACTGAAGCTTTCTTT	CSGGHQNTEAFF
.	TRBV30	TRBJ1-1	many	TGTGCCTGGACGTCAGGAAGGACTGAAGCTTTCTTT	CAWTSGRTEAFF
.	TRBV28	TRBJ2-7	many	TGTGCCACCCAGGTTGATTACGAGCAGTACTTC	CATQVDYEQYF
TRBD1	TRBV6-5	TRBJ1-6	many	TGTGCCAGCAGTTACGGGGGACAGGGTTTTTCACCCCTCCACTTT	CASSYGGQGFSPLHF
TRBD2	TRBV15	TRBJ2-3	many	TGTGCCACCAGCCCTGGGGAGACTAGCGGGATTGATACGCAGTATTTT	CATSPGETSGIDTQYF
.	TRBV7-9	TRBJ1-2	many	TGTGCCAGCAGCTTAGGGGACTGGGGACCCTATGGCTACACCTTC	CASSLGDWGPYGYTF
.	TRBV12-3/TRBV12-4	TRBJ1-1	many	TGTGCCAGCAGGGGGCTAATTGAAGCTTTCTTT	CASRGLIEAFF
.	TRBV4-2	TRBJ2-7	.	TGTGCCAGCAGCCAAAGGGTCTCCTACGAGCAGTACTTC	CASSQRVSYEQYF
TRBD2	TRBV7-2	TRBJ2-3	.	TGTGCCAGCAGCTTCAACAGCGGGAATTCAGATACGCAGTATTTT	CASSFNSGNSDTQYF
.	TRBV20-1	TRBJ2-7	many	TGCAGTGCCGAGTCCGTTGGGGGGAGCTCCTACGAGCAGTACTTC	CSAESVGGSSYEQYF
TRBD1	TRBV29-1	TRBJ2-7	.	TGCAGCGTAGGGACAGTAACCTCCTACGAGCAGTACTTC	CSVGTVTSYEQYF
TRBD1	TRBV29-1	TRBJ2-7	.	TGCAGCGCCCGGGACAGGTCCTACGAGCAGTACTTC	CSARDRSYEQYF
.	TRBV6-2/TRBV6-3	TRBJ2-2	.	TGTGCCAGCAGTCTACAGCCCTACACCGGGGAGCTGTTTTTT	CASSLQPYTGELFF
.	TRBV15	TRBJ1-2	many	TGTGCCACCAGCCAAGTGAACTATGGCTACACCTTC	CATSQVNYGYTF
.	TRBV18	TRBJ2-5	.	TGTGCCAGCTCCCACGGGGAGACCCAGTACTTC	CASSHGETQYF
.	TRBV20-1	TRBJ2-7	many	TGCAGTGCTGGGGGCGCCCATCTACTCTACGAGCAGTACTTC	CSAGGAHLLYEQYF
.	TRBV20-1	TRBJ1-2	many	TGCAGTGCTCCGCCTCAGGGTGGCTATGGCTACACCTTC	CSAPPQGGYGYTF
.	TRBV11-2	TRBJ2-2	few	TGTGCCAGCAGTAGACGGGGTCTGAACACCGGGGAGCTGTTTTTT	CASSRRGLNTGELFF
TRBD2	TRBV28	TRBJ2-5	few	TGTGCCAGCAGTTTATCTGGCGGGAGGGGACAAGAGACCCAGTACTTC	CASSLSGGRGQETQYF
.	TRBV7-3	TRBJ1-1	few	TGTGCCAGCAGCTCGGTTCCGGGTGAAGCTTTCTTT	CASSSVPGEAFF
.	TRBV28	TRBJ1-4	many	TGTGCCAGCAGGCGCCGATTGGGGGCCGCTAATGAAAAACTGTTTTTT	CASRRRLGAANEKLFF
TRBD2	TRBV29-1	TRBJ2-5	few	TGCAGCGTTGTGGGTAGCGGGAGGGCCAGTATCCAGGAGACCCAGTACTTC	CSVVGSGRASIQETQYF
.	TRBV11-2	TRBJ1-2	.	TGTGCCAGCAGCCCCAGGGGCCACGCTGGCTACACCTTC	CASSPRGHAGYTF
.	TRBV30	TRBJ2-7	many	TGTGCCTGGAGTGTTTCACAGTTTTTCGACGAGCAGTACTTC	CAWSVSQFFDEQYF
TRBD1	TRBV7-9	TRBJ1-1	many	TGTGCCAGCAGCTTAGGTACAGGGGGCGAGAAAGCTTTCTTT	CASSLGTGGEKAFF